The 18 T cell receptor beta chains below all came from one sample that was sequenced in a study of CXCR3-negative and CXCR3-positive naive CD8 T cells. The method, 5' RACE with UMI labels, was used to prepare the TRB cDNA libraries. TCRdb reprocessed the 5' RACE reads and reports one entry per CDR3 protein, with no DNA. This sample's clone table lists about 57,000 distinct CDR3 sequences. The specimen was memory CD8+ T cells from blood. These receptors originate from a human donor in good health. Some clones in this sample may be carry-over from other donors' samples.

The genes are TRBV5-6 and TRBJ2-3. From germline, CDR1 is SGHDT and CDR2 YYEEEE. This CDR3 has 14 residues. The CDR3 loop reads CASSLVSSTDTQYF.

This chain joins TRBV7-9 and TRBJ1-6; as DNA is missing, the TRBD1 call by TCRdb cannot be tested. This CDR3 spans 16 amino acids. In germline, CDR1 is SEHNR, CDR2 FQNEAQ (reference sequence). The CDR3 loop is CASSLGESSYNSPLHF.

The chain combines TRBV19 with TRBJ1-1; TCRdb proposes TRBD1, but this gene call is untestable without DNA. Per the germline V gene, CDR1 is LNHDA and CDR2 is SQIVND (reference sequence). The CDR3 sequence is 13 residues long. This CDR3 reads CASSSVGGTEAFF.

The genes are TRBV29-1 and TRBJ2-5; TCRdb picks TRBD2, but there is no DNA to check that call. CDR3 length: 14 residues. Germline V gene sequence: CDR1 SQVTM, CDR2 ANQGSEA. The CDR3: CSAAGTSGQETQYF.

This chain joins TRBV27 and TRBJ1-1. The CDR3 contains 14 residues. Germline V CDR1 and CDR2: MNHEY, SMNVEV (reference sequence). CDR3 loop: CASSLSGSSTEAFF.

This chain connects TRBV28 to TRBJ1-2. This CDR3 comprises 14 residues. The germline CDR1 and CDR2 sequences are MDHEN and SYDVKM. CDR3 sequence reads: CASSLGMQDYGYTF.

The chain is built from TRBV18 and TRBJ1-4. Germline values: CDR1 KGHSH, CDR2 LQKENI. The CDR3 length is 15 residues. The chain's CDR3 is CASSPPYGSGEKLFF.

The CDR3 sequence: CASSSAQVLTDTQYF. The chain carries TRBV9 and TRBJ2-3. This CDR3 has 15 residues. The V gene's germline CDR1 is SGDLS and CDR2 YYNGEE.

The chain combines TRBV24-1 with TRBJ2-1; the TCRdb D gene call, TRBD1, has no DNA to confirm it. Germline-derived CDR1 and CDR2 are KGHDR and SFDVKD. The CDR3 length is 14 residues. CDR3 amino acids: CATSEGQGANEQFF.

The genes are TRBV6-4 and TRBJ2-3. Germline V gives CDR1 MRHNA, CDR2 SNTAGT. The CDR3 contains 14 residues. CDR3 protein: CASSDSTEATTQYF.

The CDR3 sequence: CASSMDTGETQYF. The V and J genes are TRBV19 and TRBJ2-5. The CDR3 runs to 13 residues. From germline, CDR1 is LNHDA and CDR2 SQIVND (reference sequence).

This chain uses TRBV29-1 with TRBJ2-1. The V gene's germline CDR1 is SQVTM and CDR2 ANQGSEA. This CDR3 region has 13 residues. CDR3 sequence: CSTAGRSYNEQFF.

The V gene is TRBV29-1, the J gene TRBJ2-7; TCRdb reports TRBD2, a call that lacks DNA to check it against. Germline V CDR1 and CDR2: SQVTM, ANQGSEA. The CDR3 contains 13 residues. The CDR3 region is CSAYGENDYEQYF.

The rearrangement uses TRBV28 and TRBJ2-7. The CDR3 length is 14 residues. Germline V lookup: CDR1 MDHEN, CDR2 SYDVKM. The CDR3: CASSFGGNSYEQYF.

CDR3 residues: CASRLGQTYEQYF. The chain carries TRBV6-5 and TRBJ2-7; TCRdb names TRBD1, which stays unverified in the absence of DNA. Germline CDR1 MNHEY, CDR2 SVGAGI. The CDR3 spans 13 residues.

This chain uses TRBV14 with TRBJ2-2; TCRdb names TRBD2, which stays unverified in the absence of DNA. This CDR3 region has 15 residues. From germline, CDR1 is SGHDN and CDR2 FVKESK. This CDR3 is CASSQVGHNTGELFF.

CDR3 residues: CASSWGTGAYNEQFF. This chain uses TRBV7-9 with TRBJ2-1; the TRBD1 assignment by TCRdb is unverifiable without DNA. This CDR3 is 15 amino acids long. The germline gives CDR1 SEHNR, CDR2 FQNEAQ (reference sequence).

This sequence joins TRBV7-9 and TRBJ1-4. CDR3 length: 14 amino acids. Germline V CDR1 and CDR2: SEHNR, FQNEAQ (reference sequence). This CDR3 reads CASSLSSTNEKLFF.